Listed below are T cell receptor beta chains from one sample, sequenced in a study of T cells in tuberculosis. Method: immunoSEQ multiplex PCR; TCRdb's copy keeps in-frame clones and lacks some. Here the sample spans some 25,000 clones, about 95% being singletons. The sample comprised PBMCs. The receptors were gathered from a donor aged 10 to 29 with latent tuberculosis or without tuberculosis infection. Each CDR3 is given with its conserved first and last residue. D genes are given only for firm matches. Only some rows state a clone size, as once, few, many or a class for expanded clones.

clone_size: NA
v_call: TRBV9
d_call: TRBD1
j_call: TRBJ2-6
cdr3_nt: TGTGCCAGCAGACAGGGGTACTCTGGGGCCAACGTCCTGACTTTC
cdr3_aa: CASRQGYSGANVLTF

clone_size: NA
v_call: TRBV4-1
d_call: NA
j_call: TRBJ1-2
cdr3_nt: TGCGCCAGCAGCCAAGAAGATCAGAATGGCTACACCTTC
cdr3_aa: CASSQEDQNGYTF

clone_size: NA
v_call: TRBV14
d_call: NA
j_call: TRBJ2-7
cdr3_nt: TGTGCCAGCAGCCAAGCCGGGGTTGGTCCCTACGAGCAGTACTTC
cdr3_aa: CASSQAGVGPYEQYF

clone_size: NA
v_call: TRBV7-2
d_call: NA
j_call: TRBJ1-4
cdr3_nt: TGTGCCAGCAGCTTAGTATTCGGTCCGGTAAATGAAAAACTGTTTTTT
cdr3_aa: CASSLVFGPVNEKLFF

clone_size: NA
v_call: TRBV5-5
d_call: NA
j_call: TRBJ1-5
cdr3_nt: TGTGCCAGCAGCCCCGGGAGGGTCAATCAGCCCCAGCATTTT
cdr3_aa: CASSPGRVNQPQHF

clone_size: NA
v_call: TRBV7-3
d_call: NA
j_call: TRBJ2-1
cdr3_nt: TGTGCCAGCAGCCCCGGGGGACTTCTCAATGAGCAGTTCTTC
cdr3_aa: CASSPGGLLNEQFF

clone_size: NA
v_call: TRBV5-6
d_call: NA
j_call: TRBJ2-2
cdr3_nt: TGTGCCAGCACCCTGGGTAGCGGAACTTACACCGGGGAGCTGTTTTTT
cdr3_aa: CASTLGSGTYTGELFF

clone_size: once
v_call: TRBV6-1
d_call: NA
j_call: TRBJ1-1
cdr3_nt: TGTGCCAGCAGTGTCGAGGTTTCGTACACTGAAGCTTTCTTT
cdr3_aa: CASSVEVSYTEAFF

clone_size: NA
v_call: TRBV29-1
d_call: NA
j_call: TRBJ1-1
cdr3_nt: TGCAGCGCGACAGGCCCTTGGGGTACTGAAGCTTTCTTT
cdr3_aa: CSATGPWGTEAFF

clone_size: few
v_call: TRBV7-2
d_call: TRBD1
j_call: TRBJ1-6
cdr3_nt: TGTGCCAGCAGCTTAGGTGGACAGGATAATTCACCCCTCCACTTT
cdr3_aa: CASSLGGQDNSPLHF

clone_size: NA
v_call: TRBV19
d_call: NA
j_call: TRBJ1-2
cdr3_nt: TGTGCCAGTAGTGAACAGGACTATGGCTACACCTTC
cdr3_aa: CASSEQDYGYTF

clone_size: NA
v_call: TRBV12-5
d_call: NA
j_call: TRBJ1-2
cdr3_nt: TGTGCTAGTGGTCCGAACACCAACTATGGCTACACCTTC
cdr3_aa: CASGPNTNYGYTF

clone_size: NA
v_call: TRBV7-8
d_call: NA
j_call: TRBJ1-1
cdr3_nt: TGTGCCAGCAGCTTTCCTTACAGAACCAACACTGAAGCTTTCTTT
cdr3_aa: CASSFPYRTNTEAFF

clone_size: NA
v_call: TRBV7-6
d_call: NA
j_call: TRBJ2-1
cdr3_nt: TGTGCCAGCAGCTTGGTTGAACAGGGATACAATGAGCAGTTCTTC
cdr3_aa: CASSLVEQGYNEQFF

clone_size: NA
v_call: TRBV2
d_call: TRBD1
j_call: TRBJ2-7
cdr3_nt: TGTGCCACGACAGGGGAACCCTACGAGCAGTACTTC
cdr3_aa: CATTGEPYEQYF

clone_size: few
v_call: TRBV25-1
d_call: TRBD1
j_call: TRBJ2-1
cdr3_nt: TGTGCCAGCAGTGGTCAGGGGGCTGAGCAGTTCTTC
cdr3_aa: CASSGQGAEQFF

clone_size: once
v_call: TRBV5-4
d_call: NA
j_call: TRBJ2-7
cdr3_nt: TGTGCCAGCAGCTTTCGGCAGGGGCGCGAGCAGTACTTC
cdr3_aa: CASSFRQGREQYF

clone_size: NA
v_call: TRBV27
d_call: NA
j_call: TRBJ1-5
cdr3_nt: TGTGCCAGCAGTTTTAAATGGCCTAATCAGCCCCAGCATTTT
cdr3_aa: CASSFKWPNQPQHF

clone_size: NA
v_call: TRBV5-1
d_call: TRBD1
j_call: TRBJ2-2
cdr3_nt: TGCGCCAGCAGCTTTGGGACAGGGCGATTAACCGGGGAGCTGTTTTTT
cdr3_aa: CASSFGTGRLTGELFF

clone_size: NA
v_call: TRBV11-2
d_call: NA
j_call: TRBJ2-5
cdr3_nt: TGTGCCAGCAGACCGTGGCGGGGGCAGTGGGAGACCCAGTACTTC
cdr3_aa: CASRPWRGQWETQYF

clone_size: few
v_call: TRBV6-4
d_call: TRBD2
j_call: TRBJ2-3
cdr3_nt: TGTGCCAGCAGTGATTCAACTAGCGGGGGGGCAGATACGCAGTATTTT
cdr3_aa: CASSDSTSGGADTQYF

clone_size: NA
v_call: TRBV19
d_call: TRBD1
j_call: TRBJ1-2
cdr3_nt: TGTGCCAGTAAGAGAGTGGAGAGACAGGGCGGCCCCTACACCTTC
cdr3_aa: CASKRVERQGGPYTF

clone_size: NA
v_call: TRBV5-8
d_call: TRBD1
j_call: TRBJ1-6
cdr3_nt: TGTGCCAGCAGCTTGGTACAGGGGGGTAATTCACCCCTCCACTTT
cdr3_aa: CASSLVQGGNSPLHF

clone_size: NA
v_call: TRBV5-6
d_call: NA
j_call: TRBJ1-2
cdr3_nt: TGTGCCAGCAGCGCGGACTGGGGCTACACCTTC
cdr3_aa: CASSADWGYTF

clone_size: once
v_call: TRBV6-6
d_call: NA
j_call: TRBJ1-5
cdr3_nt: TGTGCCAGCAGTTTTGAGGGACACCTCAATCAGCCCCAGCATTTT
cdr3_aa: CASSFEGHLNQPQHF

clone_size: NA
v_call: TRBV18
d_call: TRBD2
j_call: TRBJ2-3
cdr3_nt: TGTGCCAGCTCACCGCCGACTAGCGGGGGGGCCAAAGATACGCAGTATTTT
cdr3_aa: CASSPPTSGGAKDTQYF

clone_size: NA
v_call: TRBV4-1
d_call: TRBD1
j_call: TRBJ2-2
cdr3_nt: TGCGCCAGCAGCCAATTACCGGGACAGGGCACCGGGGAGCTGTTTTTT
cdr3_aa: CASSQLPGQGTGELFF

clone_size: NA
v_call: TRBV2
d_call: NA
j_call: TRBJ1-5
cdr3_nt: TGTGCCAGCACTTCTGGGGACAATAGCAATCAGCCCCAGCATTTT
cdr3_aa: CASTSGDNSNQPQHF

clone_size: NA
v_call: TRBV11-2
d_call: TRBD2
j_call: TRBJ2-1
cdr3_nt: TGTGCCAGCAGCCCCGGGACTAGCGGCAGGAATGAGCAGTTCTTC
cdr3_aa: CASSPGTSGRNEQFF

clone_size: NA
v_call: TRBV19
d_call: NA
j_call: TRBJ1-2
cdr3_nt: TGTGCCAGTAGGCAACTCGGGGGGCCCTATGGCTACACCTTC
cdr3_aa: CASRQLGGPYGYTF

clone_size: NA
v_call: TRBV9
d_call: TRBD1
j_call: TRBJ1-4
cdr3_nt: TGTGCCAGCAGCGCCGCGGTGACAGGGGCAAATGAAAAACTGTTTTTT
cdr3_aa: CASSAAVTGANEKLFF

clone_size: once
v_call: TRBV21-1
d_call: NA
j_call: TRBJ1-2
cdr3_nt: TGTGCCAGCAGCTTCCCCCGATGGGGCCCCTATGGCTACACCTTC
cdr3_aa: CASSFPRWGPYGYTF

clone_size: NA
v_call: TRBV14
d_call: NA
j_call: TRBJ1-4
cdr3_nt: TGTGCCAGCAGCCAATGGGTCCGACAAAGTGAAAAACTGTTTTTT
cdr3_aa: CASSQWVRQSEKLFF

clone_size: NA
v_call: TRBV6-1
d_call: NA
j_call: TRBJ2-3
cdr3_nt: TGTGCCAGCAGTGACAGGGCCCACACGTCCTCCGGAGATACGCAGTATTTT
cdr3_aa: CASSDRAHTSSGDTQYF

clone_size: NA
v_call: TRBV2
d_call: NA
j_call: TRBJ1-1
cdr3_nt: TGTGCCACCGCTCGGGGGGGGTACACTGAAGCTTTCTTT
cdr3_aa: CATARGGYTEAFF

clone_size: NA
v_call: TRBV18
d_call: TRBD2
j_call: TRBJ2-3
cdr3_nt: TGTGCCAGCTCACCACGGGGAGGGGAGACGACAGATACGCAGTATTTT
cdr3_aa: CASSPRGGETTDTQYF

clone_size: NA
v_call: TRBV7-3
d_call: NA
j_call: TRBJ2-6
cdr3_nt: TGTGCCAGCAGCGAAGCCTCTGGGGCCAACGTCCTGACTTTC
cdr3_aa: CASSEASGANVLTF

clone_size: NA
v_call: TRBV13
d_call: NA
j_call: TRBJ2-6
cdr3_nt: TGTGCCAGCAGCCTGACAGGTCCTGGGGCCAACGTCCTGACTTTC
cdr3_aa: CASSLTGPGANVLTF

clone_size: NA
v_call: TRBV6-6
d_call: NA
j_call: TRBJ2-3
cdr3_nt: TGTGCCAGCAGTTACCCAGGCACAGATACGCAGTATTTT
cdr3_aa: CASSYPGTDTQYF

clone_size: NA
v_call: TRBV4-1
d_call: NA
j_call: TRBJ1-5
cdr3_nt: TGCGCCAGCAGCCACCCGGCCTTAGGGGGCAATCAGCCCCAGCATTTT
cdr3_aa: CASSHPALGGNQPQHF

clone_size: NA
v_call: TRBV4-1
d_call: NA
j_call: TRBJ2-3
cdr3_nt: TGCGCCAGCAGCCAAGATCGAGGCCAACATAGCACAGATACGCAGTATTTT
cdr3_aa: CASSQDRGQHSTDTQYF

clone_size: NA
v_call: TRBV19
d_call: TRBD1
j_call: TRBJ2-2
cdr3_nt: TGTGCCAGTAGTACGGGACAGGGCTCGAGCGGGGAGCTGTTTTTT
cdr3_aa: CASSTGQGSSGELFF

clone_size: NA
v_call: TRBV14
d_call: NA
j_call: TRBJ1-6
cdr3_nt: TGTGCCAGCAGCCGGCCGGGCGGGAATTCACCCCTCCACTTT
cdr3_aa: CASSRPGGNSPLHF

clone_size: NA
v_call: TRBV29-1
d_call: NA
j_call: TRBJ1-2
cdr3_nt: TGCAGCGTTCGGGGGGGCCCAAACAATGGCTACACCTTC
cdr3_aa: CSVRGGPNNGYTF

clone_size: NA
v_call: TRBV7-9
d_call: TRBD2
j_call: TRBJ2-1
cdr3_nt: TGTGCCAGCAGCTCCTCCGGGACTAGCGGGGGGGCTGGTGAGCAGTTCTTC
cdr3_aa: CASSSSGTSGGAGEQFF

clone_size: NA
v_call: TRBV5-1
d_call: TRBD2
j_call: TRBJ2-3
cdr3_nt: TGCGCCAGCAGCTTGGTTGGCGGGGGGGCGGCAGATACGCAGTATTTT
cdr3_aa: CASSLVGGGAADTQYF

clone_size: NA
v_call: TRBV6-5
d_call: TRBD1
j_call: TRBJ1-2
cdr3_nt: TGTGCCAGCAGTTACGAACAGGGGGCTGGGTATGGCTACACCTTC
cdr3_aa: CASSYEQGAGYGYTF

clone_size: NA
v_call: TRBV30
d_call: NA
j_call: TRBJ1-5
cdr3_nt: TGTGCCTGGAGCGCGGGGAGCAATCAGCCCCAGCATTTT
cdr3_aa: CAWSAGSNQPQHF

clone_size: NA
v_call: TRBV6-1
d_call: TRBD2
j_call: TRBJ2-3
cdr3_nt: TGTGCCAGCAGTGAACTCAGCGGGGGCCACACAGATACGCAGTATTTT
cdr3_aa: CASSELSGGHTDTQYF

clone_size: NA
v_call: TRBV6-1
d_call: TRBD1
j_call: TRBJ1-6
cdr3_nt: TGTGCCAGCAGTGCCGAGGCGGGGACAGGGAGTTCACCCCTCCACTTT
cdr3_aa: CASSAEAGTGSSPLHF

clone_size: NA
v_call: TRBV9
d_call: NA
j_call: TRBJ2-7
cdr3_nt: TGTGCCAGCAGCTCAGGACAGTCGAACTACGAGCAGTACTTC
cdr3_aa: CASSSGQSNYEQYF

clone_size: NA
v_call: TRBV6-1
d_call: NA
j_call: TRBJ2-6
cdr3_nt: TGTGCCAGCAGTGAAGGCGGGGCTGGGGCCAACGTCCTGACTTTC
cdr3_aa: CASSEGGAGANVLTF